Listed below are T cell receptor beta chains from one sample, sequenced in a study of metastatic and nonmetastatic thyroid tumors. TCRdb reanalyzed the PCR reads via MiXCR. This sample carries 15,000 to 20,000 clones, around 28% of them seen once, and the ten largest clones take less than 15%. Specimen: tumor tissue. Receptor source: a female donor with papillary thyroid cancer or a benign thyroid nodule (not recorded which). Some clones in this sample may be carry-over from other donors' samples. Both conserved end residues are part of each CDR3. A D gene is named only where the DNA matches it firmly. For some rows the clone size is stated as once, few or many, or as a class when expanded; others skip it.

CDR3nt: TGCGCCAGCAGAACGGGTTCTCCTACAGATACGCAGTATTTT
CDR3aa: CASRTGSPTDTQYF
v_gene: TRBV2
d_gene: -
j_gene: TRBJ2-3
len: 14
abundance: few

CDR3nt: TGCAGTGCGAGGTCCCGGGACAGGGGGCGAGCCCCAGATACGCAGTATTTT
CDR3aa: CSARSRDRGRAPDTQYF
v_gene: TRBV20-1
d_gene: TRBD1
j_gene: TRBJ2-3
len: 17
abundance: -

CDR3nt: TGTGCCAGCAGTTACTCAAGTTGGGTCGGGACTCCAAGCTCTGGGGCCAACGTCCTGACTTTC
CDR3aa: CASSYSSWVGTPSSGANVLTF
v_gene: TRBV6-2/TRBV6-3
d_gene: -
j_gene: TRBJ2-6
len: 21
abundance: -

CDR3nt: TGTGCCAGCAGTTTTGACTTGGGCTACGAGCAGTACTTC
CDR3aa: CASSFDLGYEQYF
v_gene: TRBV12-3/TRBV12-4
d_gene: -
j_gene: TRBJ2-7
len: 13
abundance: few

CDR3nt: TGTGCCAGCAGTTTTAGCCGCAATCAGCCCCAGCATTTT
CDR3aa: CASSFSRNQPQHF
v_gene: TRBV12-3/TRBV12-4
d_gene: -
j_gene: TRBJ1-5
len: 13
abundance: few

CDR3nt: TGTGCCATCGCGGGCGTGAGCTCCTACGAGCAGTACTTC
CDR3aa: CAIAGVSSYEQYF
v_gene: TRBV10-3
d_gene: -
j_gene: TRBJ2-7
len: 13
abundance: -

CDR3nt: TGTGCCAGCAGCCAAATGGGTAACGGAGAGACCCAGTACTTC
CDR3aa: CASSQMGNGETQYF
v_gene: TRBV7-8
d_gene: -
j_gene: TRBJ2-5
len: 14
abundance: few

CDR3nt: TGTGCCATCAGTGAGTCTGGAAGGCCCTATGGCTACACCTTC
CDR3aa: CAISESGRPYGYTF
v_gene: TRBV10-3
d_gene: -
j_gene: TRBJ1-2
len: 14
abundance: few

CDR3nt: TGCAGTGCTAGACAAGGGACCAACTCCTACGAGCAGTACTTC
CDR3aa: CSARQGTNSYEQYF
v_gene: TRBV20-1
d_gene: -
j_gene: TRBJ2-7
len: 14
abundance: few

CDR3nt: TGTGCCAGCAGGGGGTTGTCTGGCGGGAGATACAATGAGCAGTTCTTC
CDR3aa: CASRGLSGGRYNEQFF
v_gene: TRBV6-2/TRBV6-3
d_gene: TRBD2
j_gene: TRBJ2-1
len: 16
abundance: -

CDR3nt: TGTGCCAGCAGTGAACTGGGACAGGGAGATTCACCCCTCCACTTT
CDR3aa: CASSELGQGDSPLHF
v_gene: TRBV2
d_gene: TRBD1
j_gene: TRBJ1-6
len: 15
abundance: few

CDR3nt: TGTGCCAGCAGCTTAACAGGGCCCCCGCTGACCACTTGGGAGACCCAGTACTTC
CDR3aa: CASSLTGPPLTTWETQYF
v_gene: TRBV11-2
d_gene: -
j_gene: TRBJ2-5
len: 18
abundance: many

CDR3nt: TGCAGTGCTAGGGGGACTAGCGGGACGGAAGAGACCCAGTACTTC
CDR3aa: CSARGTSGTEETQYF
v_gene: TRBV20-1
d_gene: TRBD2
j_gene: TRBJ2-5
len: 15
abundance: -

CDR3nt: TGTGCCAGCAGCCCTCGGGGGGCGGGAGTAAACACCGGGGAGCTGTTTTTT
CDR3aa: CASSPRGAGVNTGELFF
v_gene: TRBV9
d_gene: -
j_gene: TRBJ2-2
len: 17
abundance: medium-sized

CDR3nt: TGTGCCAGCTCACCGGGAACTGATCAGCCCCAGCATTTT
CDR3aa: CASSPGTDQPQHF
v_gene: TRBV18
d_gene: -
j_gene: TRBJ1-5
len: 13
abundance: -

CDR3nt: TGTGCCAGCAGCTTCCTTGGAGAGCAGTTCTTC
CDR3aa: CASSFLGEQFF
v_gene: TRBV7-9
d_gene: -
j_gene: TRBJ2-1
len: 11
abundance: medium-sized

CDR3nt: TGTGCCAGCTCACCGACTAGCGGGAGTGTTACGCAGTATTTT
CDR3aa: CASSPTSGSVTQYF
v_gene: TRBV18
d_gene: TRBD2
j_gene: TRBJ2-3
len: 14
abundance: many

CDR3nt: TGTGCCAGCAGTTACTCGCTAGCGGCTAGCACAGATACGCAGTATTTT
CDR3aa: CASSYSLAASTDTQYF
v_gene: TRBV6-2/TRBV6-3
d_gene: TRBD2
j_gene: TRBJ2-3
len: 16
abundance: few

CDR3nt: TGTGCCAGCAGGCCACTACAGGGGGGGAACACTGAAGCTTTCTTT
CDR3aa: CASRPLQGGNTEAFF
v_gene: TRBV2
d_gene: TRBD1
j_gene: TRBJ1-1
len: 15
abundance: few

CDR3nt: TGCGCCAGTAGTCCGGGACACTTGAACACTGAAGCTTTCTTT
CDR3aa: CASSPGHLNTEAFF
v_gene: TRBV5-1
d_gene: -
j_gene: TRBJ1-1
len: 14
abundance: many

CDR3nt: TGTGCCAGCTTAGGGACAGACGAAAACTACGAGCAGTACTTC
CDR3aa: CASLGTDENYEQYF
v_gene: TRBV2
d_gene: TRBD1
j_gene: TRBJ2-7
len: 14
abundance: -

CDR3nt: TGCGCCAGCAGCTTTTCCGGGGGGCGTTCGAACACTGAAGCTTTCTTT
CDR3aa: CASSFSGGRSNTEAFF
v_gene: TRBV5-1
d_gene: -
j_gene: TRBJ1-1
len: 16
abundance: -

CDR3nt: TGTGCCAGCAGCCAAGAGAGCGGTACGGGGGTGGATACGCAGTATTTT
CDR3aa: CASSQESGTGVDTQYF
v_gene: TRBV4-2
d_gene: -
j_gene: TRBJ2-3
len: 16
abundance: -

CDR3nt: TGCGCCAGCAGCCCGGATGGGCAGATGAACACTGAAGCTTTCTTT
CDR3aa: CASSPDGQMNTEAFF
v_gene: TRBV5-1
d_gene: -
j_gene: TRBJ1-1
len: 15
abundance: many

CDR3nt: TGTGCCTGGAGCCCGGGTGGGATCTATGGCTACACCTTC
CDR3aa: CAWSPGGIYGYTF
v_gene: TRBV30
d_gene: -
j_gene: TRBJ1-2
len: 13
abundance: -

CDR3nt: TGCGCCAGCAGCCCTGCGCGGTGGTACGAGCAGTACTTC
CDR3aa: CASSPARWYEQYF
v_gene: TRBV4-1
d_gene: -
j_gene: TRBJ2-7
len: 13
abundance: few

CDR3nt: TGCGCCAGCAGCTTCCTACCGGGACTAGCGGCCTCCTGGGGGCAGTTCTTC
CDR3aa: CASSFLPGLAASWGQFF
v_gene: TRBV5-1
d_gene: TRBD2
j_gene: TRBJ2-1
len: 17
abundance: -

CDR3nt: TGTGCCAGCAGCCCACCGACAGGGACAAACGTCCTGACTTTC
CDR3aa: CASSPPTGTNVLTF
v_gene: TRBV7-2
d_gene: TRBD1
j_gene: TRBJ2-6
len: 14
abundance: medium-sized

CDR3nt: TGTGCCAGCAGTTACTCCGGGACTAGCGTCGAGCAGTACTTC
CDR3aa: CASSYSGTSVEQYF
v_gene: TRBV6-2/TRBV6-3
d_gene: TRBD2
j_gene: TRBJ2-7
len: 14
abundance: medium-sized

CDR3nt: TGTGCCAGCAGCGTCCACCCAGGACAGGGGACCGGGGAGCTGTTTTTT
CDR3aa: CASSVHPGQGTGELFF
v_gene: TRBV9
d_gene: TRBD1
j_gene: TRBJ2-2
len: 16
abundance: medium-sized

CDR3nt: TGCGCCAGCAGCCCGGACAGGGAAATCGGAAGCATGTCCTACGAGCAGTACTTC
CDR3aa: CASSPDREIGSMSYEQYF
v_gene: TRBV4-1
d_gene: TRBD1
j_gene: TRBJ2-7
len: 18
abundance: -

CDR3nt: TGTGCCAGCAGCTTATCAGGGTTGGGGAATTCACCCCTCCACTTT
CDR3aa: CASSLSGLGNSPLHF
v_gene: TRBV7-3
d_gene: -
j_gene: TRBJ1-6
len: 15
abundance: -

CDR3nt: TGTGCCAGCAGCCCCTACAGGGCCCGGGGGCTAGCGGGACCTGAGACCCAGTACTTC
CDR3aa: CASSPYRARGLAGPETQYF
v_gene: TRBV3-1
d_gene: TRBD2
j_gene: TRBJ2-5
len: 19
abundance: many

CDR3nt: TGTGCCAGCAGTGACGGAGTGAGCACAGATACGCAGTATTTT
CDR3aa: CASSDGVSTDTQYF
v_gene: TRBV2
d_gene: -
j_gene: TRBJ2-3
len: 14
abundance: medium-sized

CDR3nt: TGTGCCAGCAGCCCTACTAGCGGGAGAGACGAGCAGTACTTC
CDR3aa: CASSPTSGRDEQYF
v_gene: TRBV11-2
d_gene: TRBD2
j_gene: TRBJ2-7
len: 14
abundance: -

CDR3nt: TGCGCCAGCAGCCAAGAATACGGGTCGGAGATCTACCGCAACAATGAGCAGTTCTTC
CDR3aa: CASSQEYGSEIYRNNEQFF
v_gene: TRBV4-3
d_gene: -
j_gene: TRBJ2-1
len: 19
abundance: many

CDR3nt: TGTGCCAGCAGTTACTCGACGGGACAGTTCTCCTATAATTCACCCCTCCACTTT
CDR3aa: CASSYSTGQFSYNSPLHF
v_gene: TRBV6-2/TRBV6-3
d_gene: TRBD1
j_gene: TRBJ1-6
len: 18
abundance: -

CDR3nt: TGTGCCAGCAGTGCCCGACTAGCGGGAGGTGGGACTTCCTACAATGAGCAGTTCTTC
CDR3aa: CASSARLAGGGTSYNEQFF
v_gene: TRBV2
d_gene: TRBD2
j_gene: TRBJ2-1
len: 19
abundance: -

CDR3nt: TGTGCCAGTAGTATGGCGGGACACACCATATATTTT
CDR3aa: CASSMAGHTIYF
v_gene: TRBV19
d_gene: -
j_gene: TRBJ1-3
len: 12
abundance: medium-sized

CDR3nt: TGTGCCAGCAGTGAGGCTAGCGGGAGCTCCTACGAGCAGTACTTC
CDR3aa: CASSEASGSSYEQYF
v_gene: TRBV2
d_gene: TRBD2
j_gene: TRBJ2-7
len: 15
abundance: few

CDR3nt: TGTGCCAGCAGCCAAGATCTGGTAGCGGGAGACGAGCAGTACTTC
CDR3aa: CASSQDLVAGDEQYF
v_gene: TRBV3-1
d_gene: TRBD2
j_gene: TRBJ2-7
len: 15
abundance: -

CDR3nt: TGCGCCAGCAGTGGGGACATGAACACTGAAGCTTTCTTT
CDR3aa: CASSGDMNTEAFF
v_gene: TRBV5-1
d_gene: -
j_gene: TRBJ1-1
len: 13
abundance: -

CDR3nt: TGTGCCAGCAGCTTGACTCGTGGCGGGATCTACAATGAGCAGTTCTTC
CDR3aa: CASSLTRGGIYNEQFF
v_gene: TRBV5-5
d_gene: -
j_gene: TRBJ2-1
len: 16
abundance: many

CDR3nt: TGTGCCAGCAGCCTGATTGGGGCCGGCAGGGGACGAGGGAACACTGAAGCTTTCTTT
CDR3aa: CASSLIGAGRGRGNTEAFF
v_gene: TRBV4-2
d_gene: -
j_gene: TRBJ1-1
len: 19
abundance: -

CDR3nt: TGTGCCAGCACGGCTTACAATGAGCAGTTCTTC
CDR3aa: CASTAYNEQFF
v_gene: TRBV6-1
d_gene: -
j_gene: TRBJ2-1
len: 11
abundance: -

CDR3nt: TGCAGTGCTAGAGCCCACAGGCAATCAATGAACACTGAAGCTTTCTTT
CDR3aa: CSARAHRQSMNTEAFF
v_gene: TRBV20-1
d_gene: -
j_gene: TRBJ1-1
len: 16
abundance: medium-sized

CDR3nt: TGTGCCACCGGGAATGAGGGCACCGGGGAGCTGTTTTTT
CDR3aa: CATGNEGTGELFF
v_gene: TRBV15
d_gene: -
j_gene: TRBJ2-2
len: 13
abundance: -

CDR3nt: TGTGCCAGTAACAGGGGGCAGGGAGATACGCAGTATTTT
CDR3aa: CASNRGQGDTQYF
v_gene: TRBV12-3/TRBV12-4
d_gene: TRBD1
j_gene: TRBJ2-3
len: 13
abundance: few

CDR3nt: TGTGCCAGCAGCCAAGACCCCGACGGAAACTATGGCTACACCTTC
CDR3aa: CASSQDPDGNYGYTF
v_gene: TRBV4-2
d_gene: -
j_gene: TRBJ1-2
len: 15
abundance: many

CDR3nt: TGCAGTGCTAGCGGGGACCTCACAGATACGCAGTATTTT
CDR3aa: CSASGDLTDTQYF
v_gene: TRBV20-1
d_gene: -
j_gene: TRBJ2-3
len: 13
abundance: many

CDR3nt: TGTGCCAGCAGTTACACTAGCGGGAACTACGAGCAGTACTTC
CDR3aa: CASSYTSGNYEQYF
v_gene: TRBV6-8
d_gene: TRBD2
j_gene: TRBJ2-7
len: 14
abundance: -

CDR3nt: TGTGCCAGCAGCCCTCCCGGGACTAGCGGTGAGCAGTTCTTC
CDR3aa: CASSPPGTSGEQFF
v_gene: TRBV11-3
d_gene: TRBD2
j_gene: TRBJ2-1
len: 14
abundance: once

CDR3nt: TGTGCCAGCAGGTCCCAGGGTTCCTATGGCTACACCTTC
CDR3aa: CASRSQGSYGYTF
v_gene: TRBV6-1
d_gene: -
j_gene: TRBJ1-2
len: 13
abundance: -

CDR3nt: TGCAGTGCTAGTTTGCAGGGATTTGGGGCCAACGTCCTGACTTTC
CDR3aa: CSASLQGFGANVLTF
v_gene: TRBV20-1
d_gene: -
j_gene: TRBJ2-6
len: 15
abundance: -

CDR3nt: TGTGCCAGCTCCCGGGGCAGGGTCTACGAGCAGTACTTC
CDR3aa: CASSRGRVYEQYF
v_gene: TRBV7-2
d_gene: -
j_gene: TRBJ2-7
len: 13
abundance: -

CDR3nt: TGTGCCAGCAGGGGCGACAGCCATGAAAAACTGTTTTTT
CDR3aa: CASRGDSHEKLFF
v_gene: TRBV6-2/TRBV6-3
d_gene: -
j_gene: TRBJ1-4
len: 13
abundance: many

CDR3nt: TGTGCCAGCAGCTTATACGGGACAGCCATTGTTTTT
CDR3aa: CASSLYGTAIVF
v_gene: TRBV7-8
d_gene: TRBD1
j_gene: TRBJ2-3
len: 12
abundance: -